These T cell receptor beta chains were read from a single sample in a study of CD8 T cells in ankylosing spondylitis. TCRdb called the 5' RACE reads again in MiXCR, with one record for every CDR3 protein. The sample shows some 840,000 distinct CDR3 sequences, 12% of them seen only once. The sequencing input was blood, either unsorted or a sorted T cell fraction (not recorded which). Receptors were obtained from a male donor with ankylosing spondylitis. Each CDR3 is given with its conserved first and last residue. Fields, in order: D gene, J gene, clone size, V gene, CDR3 protein, CDR3 DNA. D genes are given only for firm matches. Expanded clones are given a class, and other clones once, few, many or no size at all.

. | TRBJ2-1 | few | TRBV12-3/TRBV12-4 | CASSFGHPSYNEQFF | TGTGCCAGCAGTTTCGGACATCCTTCCTACAATGAGCAGTTCTTC
TRBD1 | TRBJ2-7 | . | TRBV12-3/TRBV12-4 | CASSRDRGGPYEQYF | TGTGCCAGCAGCCGGGACAGGGGAGGCCCCTACGAGCAGTACTTC
TRBD2 | TRBJ2-3 | . | TRBV12-3/TRBV12-4 | CASSLSSGDTQYF | TGTGCCAGCAGCCTTAGTAGCGGGGATACGCAGTATTTT
TRBD2 | TRBJ2-2 | many | TRBV12-3/TRBV12-4 | CASSSRLAANTGELFF | TGTGCCAGCAGCTCGAGACTAGCGGCAAACACCGGGGAGCTGTTTTTT
. | TRBJ2-3 | many | TRBV7-2 | CASSLHYTDTQYF | TGTGCCAGCAGCCTTCATTACACAGATACGCAGTATTTT
. | TRBJ2-7 | . | TRBV20-1 | CSGQKQGGYEQYF | TGCAGTGGCCAGAAACAGGGAGGCTACGAGCAGTACTTC
TRBD2 | TRBJ2-7 | few | TRBV20-1 | CSVLSGRRAYEQYF | TGCAGTGTCCTTAGCGGGAGGCGGGCCTACGAGCAGTACTTC
TRBD1 | TRBJ2-5 | many | TRBV5-1 | CASSFGTAQETQYF | TGCGCCAGCAGCTTTGGGACAGCTCAAGAGACCCAGTACTTC
. | TRBJ2-7 | few | TRBV4-2 | CASSQDEALGYEQYF | TGTGCCAGCAGCCAAGATGAGGCTTTGGGCTACGAGCAGTACTTC
. | TRBJ1-6 | many | TRBV20-1 | CSAGSIGVRSPLHF | TGCAGTGCTGGATCAATCGGGGTTAGGTCACCCCTCCACTTT
. | TRBJ1-1 | . | TRBV7-2 | CASSLGINAEAFF | TGTGCCAGCAGCTTAGGCATCAACGCTGAAGCTTTCTTT
. | TRBJ2-1 | . | TRBV5-1 | CASSVAQGGLPLLGEQFF | TGCGCCAGCAGCGTGGCACAGGGCGGGCTACCACTGCTGGGGGAGCAGTTCTTC
. | TRBJ1-4 | . | TRBV11-3 | CASSLNPGEKLFF | TGTGCCAGCAGCTTAAACCCTGGGGAAAAACTGTTTTTT
TRBD1 | TRBJ1-1 | . | TRBV6-1 | CASKRTGDNTEAFF | TGTGCCAGCAAAAGGACAGGGGATAACACTGAAGCTTTCTTT
TRBD2 | TRBJ2-1 | many | TRBV6-2/TRBV6-3 | CASSSSGRFFGEQFF | TGTGCCAGCAGTTCTAGCGGGAGGTTCTTCGGTGAGCAGTTCTTC
. | TRBJ1-5 | few | TRBV7-2 | CASSPTTYNQPQHF | TGTGCCAGCAGCCCGACAACGTACAATCAGCCCCAGCATTTT
. | TRBJ1-5 | . | TRBV4-3 | CASSQDPLYGTQSPQHF | TGCGCCAGCAGCCAAGATCCCCTATACGGCACCCAATCCCCCCAGCATTTT
TRBD1 | TRBJ1-4 | . | TRBV6-1 | CASSIFRGKGEKLFF | TGTGCCAGCAGTATCTTCAGGGGGAAGGGTGAAAAACTGTTTTTT
. | TRBJ2-1 | few | TRBV7-7 | CASSQGSGSYNEQFF | TGTGCTAGCAGCCAGGGATCGGGCTCCTACAATGAGCAGTTCTTC
. | TRBJ2-7 | . | TRBV20-1 | CSAVPGASYEQYF | TGCAGTGCTGTACCCGGGGCCTCCTACGAGCAGTACTTC
. | TRBJ1-1 | few | TRBV20-1 | CSVLPPTGRDTEAFF | TGCAGTGTTCTTCCACCGACAGGAAGGGACACTGAAGCTTTCTTT
. | TRBJ1-6 | few | TRBV7-2 | CASSFRAASSYNSPLHF | TGTGCCAGCAGCTTTCGTGCTGCGAGCTCCTATAATTCACCCCTCCACTTT
. | TRBJ2-2 | many | TRBV20-1 | CSAPLNTGELFF | TGCAGTGCTCCTTTGAACACCGGGGAGCTGTTTTTT
. | TRBJ2-3 | . | TRBV6-2/TRBV6-3 | CASRPPGDTQYF | TGTGCCAGCCGCCCTCCTGGGGATACGCAGTATTTT
TRBD1 | TRBJ1-6 | . | TRBV28 | CASSPPLPGQLHF | TGTGCCAGCAGTCCCCCTCTGCCGGGACAGCTCCACTTT
. | TRBJ1-3 | . | TRBV20-1 | CSARDPGGFGNTIYF | TGCAGTGCTAGAGATCCGGGGGGCTTTGGAAACACCATATATTTT
. | TRBJ1-6 | many | TRBV5-1 | CASTTGTPPRNSPLHF | TGCGCCAGCACTACCGGGACACCACCGAGGAATTCACCCCTCCACTTT
. | TRBJ1-1 | few | TRBV7-9 | CASSFTPRLGAFF | TGTGCCAGCAGCTTTACCCCTCGGCTTGGAGCTTTCTTT
TRBD1 | TRBJ1-1 | few | TRBV7-9 | CASSFRGMNTEAFF | TGTGCCAGCAGCTTCAGGGGGATGAACACTGAAGCTTTCTTT
TRBD1 | TRBJ2-7 | few | TRBV7-2 | CASSFRTGEAYEQYF | TGTGCCAGCAGCTTCCGGACAGGGGAGGCCTACGAGCAGTACTTC
. | TRBJ1-5 | many | TRBV7-2 | CASSSRGYSNQPQHF | TGTGCCAGCAGCTCCCGGGGGTATAGCAATCAGCCCCAGCATTTT
. | TRBJ2-6 | . | TRBV7-3 | CASSRDSASGANVLTF | TGTGCCAGCAGCCGTGACAGTGCCTCTGGGGCCAACGTCCTGACTTTC
. | TRBJ1-2 | . | TRBV28 | CATPGNGVFGYTF | TGTGCCACTCCCGGGAACGGGGTTTTTGGCTACACCTTC
. | TRBJ1-6 | . | TRBV9 | CASSATGSSYNSPLHF | TGTGCCAGCAGCGCTACAGGGAGCTCCTATAATTCACCCCTCCACTTT
. | TRBJ1-6 | few | TRBV7-2 | CASSLVFRDSPLHF | TGTGCCAGCAGCTTAGTGTTCAGGGATTCACCCCTCCACTTT
TRBD1 | TRBJ2-7 | many | TRBV29-1 | CSVATGQTYEQYF | TGCAGCGTTGCCACGGGACAGACCTACGAGCAGTACTTC
TRBD2 | TRBJ2-2 | many | TRBV20-1 | CSATSGVTGELFF | TGCAGTGCTACCAGCGGGGTCACCGGGGAGCTGTTTTTT
. | TRBJ2-1 | many | TRBV5-5 | CASSSWYNEQFF | TGTGCCAGCAGCTCCTGGTACAATGAGCAGTTCTTC
TRBD1 | TRBJ2-5 | few | TRBV5-1 | CASSLAGTGMETQYF | TGCGCCAGCAGCTTGGCGGGGACAGGGATGGAGACCCAGTACTTC
TRBD1 | TRBJ1-1 | many | TRBV20-1 | CSAVIDRAAEAFF | TGCAGTGCCGTAATAGACAGGGCGGCTGAAGCTTTCTTT
. | TRBJ2-3 | . | TRBV4-3 | CASSQAGTPAPDTQYF | TGCGCCAGCAGCCAAGCGGGTACCCCGGCCCCAGATACGCAGTATTTT
. | TRBJ2-6 | many | TRBV29-1 | CSVDSGGGANVLTF | TGCAGCGTTGATTCGGGCGGTGGGGCCAACGTCCTGACTTTC
TRBD2 | TRBJ2-2 | few | TRBV7-8 | CASSPSRLPSGGLGGGELFF | TGTGCCAGCAGCCCTTCCCGGCTTCCTAGCGGGGGTCTGGGCGGCGGGGAGCTGTTTTTT
. | TRBJ1-5 | many | TRBV20-1 | CSARPGWGNQPQHF | TGCAGTGCCAGACCCGGGTGGGGCAATCAGCCCCAGCATTTT
TRBD1 | TRBJ2-5 | once | TRBV4-1 | CASSTRTGRFIETQYF | TGCGCCAGCAGCACCCGGACAGGGCGGTTTATAGAGACCCAGTACTTC
. | TRBJ2-5 | . | TRBV3-1 | CASSPSFGRGTVETQYF | TGTGCCAGCAGCCCCTCATTCGGAAGGGGTACGGTTGAGACCCAGTACTTC
. | TRBJ2-7 | . | TRBV7-2 | CASSPGRRLEQYF | TGTGCCAGCAGCCCAGGGAGGCGGCTCGAGCAGTACTTC